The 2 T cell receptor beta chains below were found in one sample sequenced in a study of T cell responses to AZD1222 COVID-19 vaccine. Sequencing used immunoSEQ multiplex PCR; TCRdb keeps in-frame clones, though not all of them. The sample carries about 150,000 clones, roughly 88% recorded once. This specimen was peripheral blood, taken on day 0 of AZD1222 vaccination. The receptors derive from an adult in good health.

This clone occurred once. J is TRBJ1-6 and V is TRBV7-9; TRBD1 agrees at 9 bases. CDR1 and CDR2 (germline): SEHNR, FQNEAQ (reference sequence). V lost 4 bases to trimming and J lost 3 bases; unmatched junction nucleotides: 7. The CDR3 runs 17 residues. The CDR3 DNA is TGTGCCAGCAGCTACGCCCCGGGACAGGGCTATAATTCACCCCTCCACTTT. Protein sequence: CASSYAPGQGYNSPLHF.

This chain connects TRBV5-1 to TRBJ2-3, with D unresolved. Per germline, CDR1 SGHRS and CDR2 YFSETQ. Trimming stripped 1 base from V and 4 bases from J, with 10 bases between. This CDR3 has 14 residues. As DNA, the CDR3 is TGCGCCAGCAGCTTGTCGACGGGTTCAGATACGCAGTATTTT. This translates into CASSLSTGSDTQYF. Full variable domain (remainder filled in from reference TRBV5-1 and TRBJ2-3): KAGVTQTPRYLIKTRGQQVTLSCSPISGHRSVSWYQQTPGQGLQFLFEYFSETQRNKGNFPGRFSGRQFSNSRSEMNVSTLELGDSALYLCASSLSTGSDTQYFGPGTRLTVL.